This passage covers 15 T cell receptor beta chains from one sample sequenced in a study of blood T cell repertoires in COVID-19. The protocol was immunoSEQ multiplex PCR, while the TCRdb copy is restricted to in-frame clones and leaves out a portion. Altogether a few hundred thousand clones are present, approximately 90% being singletons, with the ten largest covering under 4.5%. Sequencing used peripheral blood. These receptors came from a man aged 60 to 69 who had recovered from COVID-19.

The J gene is TRBJ1-5, the V gene TRBV12-3 or TRBV12-4; no clear D. V lost 3 bases to trimming and J lost 3 bases, with 6 bases between them. The CDR3 is 13 amino acids. The chain's CDR3 is CASSLSLNQPQHF. The CDR3 region has the DNA TGTGCCAGCAGTTTGAGTCTCAATCAGCCCCAGCATTTT.

The J gene is TRBJ1-6, the V gene TRBV10-3, with 8 positions matching TRBD1. The CDR3 contains 16 residues. Germline V gene data show CDR1 as ENHRY and CDR2 as SYGVKD. Trimming cost V 0 bases and J 7 bases; bases outside gene matches: 5. In nucleotides, the CDR3 is TGTGCCATCAGTGAGTCGGCCAGGGGGCAAAATTCACCCCTCCACTTT. Translated, it gives CAISESARGQNSPLHF.

CDR3 sequence (DNA): TGTGCCAGCACCCCTTCTGGAAACACCATATATTTT. It codes for CASTPSGNTIYF. The chain uses TRBV6-5 and TRBJ1-3; D remains ambiguous. With 7 bases removed from V and 1 base from J, the gap between germline ends came to 5 bases. CDR1 is MNHEY and CDR2 is SVGAGI in the germline V gene. The CDR3 runs 12 residues.

This chain joins TRBV3-1 (or the pseudogene TRBV3-2) and TRBJ2-7, with 9 bases that match TRBD2. Trimming at V came to 7 bases and at J to 4 bases, leaving 8 bases not matched to a gene. The CDR3 spans 14 residues. Germline V gives CDR1 LGHDT, CDR2 YNNKEL (reference sequence). CDR3 in amino acids: CASTPPSGTYEQYF. CDR3 DNA: TGTGCCAGCACCCCCCCTAGCGGGACATACGAGCAGTACTTC.

The V gene is TRBV19, the J gene TRBJ1-4, with 9 nucleotides matching TRBD1. V shed 4 bases, J shed 0 bases, and the junction held 6 bases outside the gene matches. Per germline, CDR1 LNHDA and CDR2 SQIVND (reference sequence). This CDR3 region has 17 residues. CDR3 DNA sequence: TGTGCCAGTAGTACAGGACAGGGGAGGGCAACTAATGAAAAACTGTTTTTT. This gives the protein CASSTGQGRATNEKLFF.

The rearrangement joins TRBV29-1 to TRBJ2-3, with D possibly TRBD1 on 7 matching bases. CDR3 length: 13 amino acids. The V gene's germline CDR1 is SQVTM and CDR2 ANQGSEA. Trimming removed 7 bases from V and 3 bases from J, with 14 bases in between. The CDR3 reads CSGQGGRTDTQYF. Written as DNA, the CDR3 is TGCAGCGGGCAGGGGGGACGAACAGATACGCAGTATTTT.

The V and J genes are TRBV24-1 and TRBJ1-4; possibly TRBD1 for D (5 bases). The CDR3 totals 17 residues. Trimming cost V 3 bases and J 0 bases, with 13 bases left between them. Germline values: CDR1 KGHDR, CDR2 SFDVKD. The CDR3 sequence: CATSDNRGITTNEKLFF. In DNA form, the CDR3 reads TGTGCCACCAGTGATAATAGGGGCATTACAACTAATGAAAAACTGTTTTTT.

V gene TRBV7-9 combines with J gene TRBJ1-2; D perhaps matches TRBD1 (5 bases). CDR3 length: 15 amino acids. CDR1 is SEHNR and CDR2 is FQNEAQ in the germline V gene (reference sequence). Between the trimmed V and J ends, which lost 5 bases and 0 bases, there was a span of 13 bases. The CDR3 coding sequence is TGTGCCAGCAGCCCGTCGACAGCAGCTAACTATGGCTACACCTTC. Protein sequence: CASSPSTAANYGYTF.

This sequence joins TRBV27 and TRBJ2-1; tentative D call: TRBD2 (5 bases). This CDR3 has 16 amino acids. Germline loops: CDR1 MNHEY, CDR2 SMNVEV (reference sequence). Trimming removed 5 bases from V and 9 bases from J, with 23 bases in between. The CDR3 DNA is TGTGCCAGCAGTCACCCCCCCACGGCGGGTACGCGTGAGCAGTTCTTC. Its translation: CASSHPPTAGTREQFF.

This clone was counted between two and nine times. CDR3 sequence reads: CASSLTPGDRVIRYGYTF. Written as DNA, the CDR3 is TGCGCCAGCAGCCTCACCCCCGGGGACAGGGTGATCCGTTATGGCTACACCTTC. This chain links TRBV4-1 with TRBJ1-2, with 9 bases aligning to TRBD1. Germline loops: CDR1 MGHRA, CDR2 YSYEKL. Trimming at V came to 4 bases and at J to 5 bases, leaving 17 bases not matched to a gene. The CDR3 is 18 residues long.

This rearrangement joins TRBV4-2 to TRBJ1-2; D may be TRBD1 (6 bases). The V and J ends lost 4 bases and 2 bases respectively, with 20 bases between them. This CDR3 comprises 17 residues. Germline V gene data show CDR1 as LGHNA and CDR2 as YNFKEQ. CDR3 DNA sequence: TGTGCCAGCAGCCTAGCTTACCAGGGGATACAAAACTATGGCTACACCTTC. It encodes CASSLAYQGIQNYGYTF.

In this sample, this clone turned up once. The chain carries TRBV2 and TRBJ2-1; D uncertain. V was pared by 3 bases and J by 2 bases, with 11 bases between. Looked up from germline, CDR1 is SNHLY and CDR2 is FYNNEI. CDR3 length: 15 amino acids. The CDR3 loop reads CASSDNSVTYNEQFF. As DNA, the CDR3 is TGTGCCAGCAGTGACAATAGTGTGACCTACAATGAGCAGTTCTTC. Looking up the rest from reference TRBV2 and TRBJ2-1 gives the full variable domain: EPEVTQTPSHQVTQMGQEVILRCVPISNHLYFYWYRQILGQKVEFLVSFYNNEISEKSEIFDDQFSVERPDGSNFTLKIRSTKLEDSAMYFCASSDNSVTYNEQFFGPGTRLTVL.

A note on this clone: The identical CDR3 is also encoded by other nucleotide sequences in the sample. The J gene is TRBJ1-1, the V gene TRBV6-5; tentatively, D is TRBD1 (5 bases). The CDR3 length is 13 residues. Trimming pared 2 bases from V and 2 bases from J, leaving 6 bases between. Germline V gene data show CDR1 as MNHEY and CDR2 as SVGAGI. In DNA, the CDR3 is TGTGCCAGCAGTTACACAGGTAACACTGAAGCTTTCTTT. This encodes CASSYTGNTEAFF.

The J gene is TRBJ1-4, the V gene TRBV19, with 8 bases lining up with TRBD1. J gave up 5 bases and V 3 bases, and 5 bases lay outside the gene matches. Germline V gene data show CDR1 as LNHDA and CDR2 as SQIVND (reference sequence). The CDR3 spans 15 residues. The CDR3 sequence is CASSMSRGRNEKLFF. The CDR3 DNA sequence: TGTGCCAGTAGTATGAGCAGGGGGCGCAATGAAAAACTGTTTTTT.

J is TRBJ1-5 and V is TRBV3-1 (or the pseudogene TRBV3-2); D remains unclear. Germline CDR1 is LGHDT and CDR2 is YNNKEL (reference sequence). The CDR3 contains 15 residues. V was shortened by 0 bases and J by 4 bases, with 10 bases between the two germline ends. The CDR3 loop is CASSQDPVRNQPQHF. The CDR3 DNA reads as TGTGCCAGCAGCCAAGATCCGGTACGGAATCAGCCCCAGCATTTT.